What follows are 18 T cell receptor beta chains derived from one specimen sequenced in a study of shared clonotypes between healthy human individuals. Profiling relied on immunoSEQ multiplex PCR, and the TCRdb table lists in-frame clones only, not all of them. The data hold under 1,100,000 clones, with under 80% observed a single time. Sequencing was done on a sample of memory CD4+ T cells sorted from blood. Sample subset: CD45RA-negative fraction. These receptor sequences come from a man younger than 35 in good health.

On this clone: This probably arose from a read error, given a far larger clone one base away. The same CDR3 can be traced to other DNA sequences in this sample. The rearrangement uses TRBV7-2 and TRBJ1-1; 7 positions match TRBD1. The germline V gene encodes CDR1 SGHTA and CDR2 FQGNSA. V was clipped by 9 bases and J by 5 bases; unmatched bases: 12. The CDR3 runs 14 residues. CDR3 sequence reads: CASSWAGGSTEAFF. DNA of the CDR3: TGTGCCAGTAGTTGGGCAGGGGGGTCAACTGAAGCTTTCTTT.

This clone was counted once. The rearrangement uses TRBV10-3 and TRBJ2-6; the D is unclear. The germline V and J ends were trimmed by 6 bases and 1 base, with 13 bases remaining between them. The germline V gene encodes CDR1 ENHRY and CDR2 SYGVKD. The CDR3 covers 16 residues. CDR3 sequence reads: CAISDLDGSGANVLTF. The CDR3 DNA reads TGTGCCATCAGCGACCTGGACGGATCTGGGGCCAACGTCCTGACTTTC.

This chain links TRBV2 with TRBJ2-5; TRBD1 might be the D (5 bases). CDR1 is SNHLY, CDR2 FYNNEI, per germline. The length of the CDR3 is 13 residues. Trimming stripped 6 bases from V and 3 bases from J, with 11 bases between. Here the CDR3 reads CASSRSREETQYF. The CDR3 DNA is TGTGCCAGCAGCCGTTCCAGGGAAGAGACCCAGTACTTC.

The chain uses TRBV30 and TRBJ1-4; D may be TRBD1 (5 bases). Germline loops: CDR1 GTSNPN, CDR2 SVGIG (reference sequence). V was trimmed by 2 bases and J by 4 bases, leaving 14 bases between them. The CDR3 totals 15 residues. The CDR3 spells CAWSNQGLGNEKLFF. Here the CDR3 DNA reads TGTGCCTGGAGTAATCAGGGTTTAGGTAATGAAAAACTGTTTTTT.

This clone has more than one count but fewer than ten. V and J are TRBV5-1 and TRBJ1-2, with D possibly TRBD1 on 6 matching bases. This CDR3 contains 11 residues. V lost 4 bases and J 5 bases, leaving 6 bases between the germline ends. The germline gives CDR1 SGHRS, CDR2 YFSETQ. CDR3 amino acids: CASSRGYGYTF. The CDR3 coding sequence is TGCGCCAGCAGCAGGGGGTATGGCTACACCTTC.

The chain has TRBV6-6 and TRBJ2-2; D remains ambiguous. CDR3 length equals 12 residues. V was cut by 2 bases and J by 3 bases, with 1 base left in between. The germline CDR1 and CDR2 sequences are MNHNY and SVGAGI (reference sequence). DNA for the CDR3: TGTGCCAGCAGTTACGACACCGGGGAGCTGTTTTTT. It is translated as CASSYDTGELFF.

The CDR3 bases are TGTGCCAGCAGCTCGCCGGGACTCAATGGCTATGGCTACACCTTC. Translated, it gives CASSSPGLNGYGYTF. This chain links TRBV11-1 with TRBJ1-2; possible D gene TRBD1, 5 bases. Per the germline V gene, CDR1 is SGHAT and CDR2 is FQDESV (reference sequence). The CDR3 sequence is 15 residues long. Trimming cost V 4 bases and J 4 bases, with 16 bases left between them.

The chain couples TRBV7-2 to TRBJ2-5; D is unclear. V was trimmed by 1 base and J by 0 bases, leaving 9 bases between them. Germline values: CDR1 SGHTA, CDR2 FQGNSA. CDR3 length: 15 amino acids. The CDR3 sequence: CASSLGQNNQETQYF. CDR3 sequence (DNA): TGTGCCAGCAGCTTAGGTCAGAATAACCAAGAGACCCAGTACTTC.

The CDR3 DNA follows: TGTGCCAGCAGCTTATCCCTCAACGAGCAGTACTTC. It codes for CASSLSLNEQYF. The gene calls are TRBV11-2 and TRBJ2-7; D unresolved. The CDR3 runs to 12 residues. Germline CDR1 SGHAT, CDR2 FQNNGV. The V end lost 2 bases, the J end lost 5 bases, and 7 bases lay between the germline ends.

The chain joins TRBV27 to TRBJ1-5; tentatively, D is TRBD1 (5 bases). The CDR3 has 12 amino acids. Germline V gene lookup returns CDR1 MNHEY and CDR2 SMNVEV (reference sequence). V was pared by 3 bases and J by 7 bases, with 7 bases between. The CDR3 DNA sequence: TGTGCCAGCAGTTTCTGGGGGCAGCCCCAGCATTTT. Translating it yields CASSFWGQPQHF.

The chain carries TRBV19 and TRBJ2-2, with 7 bases identical to TRBD1. Germline assignment: CDR1 LNHDA and CDR2 SQIVND (reference sequence). Trimming cost V 9 bases and J 5 bases; bases outside gene matches: 9. The CDR3 sequence is 14 residues long. The CDR3 loop is CASGTGARTGELFF. The CDR3 coding sequence is TGTGCCAGCGGAACAGGGGCGCGGACCGGGGAGCTGTTTTTT.

This clone was seen more than once but under ten times. The chain links TRBV2 to TRBJ2-5; D may be TRBD2 (7 bases). The CDR3 is 17 amino acids. Germline CDR1 SNHLY, CDR2 FYNNEI. Trimming stripped 0 bases from V and 5 bases from J, with 19 bases between. In DNA, the CDR3 is TGTGCCAGCAGTGAAGCGCTTCTGGGGGGGCGGAAGGAGACCCAGTACTTC. Encoded protein: CASSEALLGGRKETQYF.

About this clone itself: This specimen includes other DNA sequences encoding the same CDR3. The V gene is TRBV19, the J gene TRBJ1-5; weak D call: TRBD1 (5 bases). Germline V gene sequence: CDR1 LNHDA, CDR2 SQIVND (reference sequence). The CDR3 sequence is 15 residues long. V was cut by 7 bases and J by 0 bases, with 13 bases left in between. The CDR3 here is CASKPQVNSNQPQHF. For the CDR3, the DNA is TGTGCCAGTAAGCCACAGGTTAATAGCAATCAGCCCCAGCATTTT. The whole variable domain, filled in from reference TRBV19 and TRBJ1-5, reads DGGITQSPKYLFRKEGQNVTLSCEQNLNHDAMYWYRQDPGQGLRLIYYSQIVNDFQKGDIAEGYSVSREKKESFPLTVTSAQKNPTAFYLCASKPQVNSNQPQHFGDGTRLSIL.

J is TRBJ1-3 and V is TRBV30; 9 bases fit TRBD1. Germline V gene lookup returns CDR1 GTSNPN and CDR2 SVGIG (reference sequence). After removal of 3 bases from V and 3 bases from J, the junction contained 3 bases not matched to a gene. The CDR3 runs to 14 residues. Written as DNA, the CDR3 is TGTGCCTGGAGGACAGGGGGTATTGGAAACACCATATATTTT. This translates into CAWRTGGIGNTIYF. Looking up the rest from reference TRBV30 and TRBJ1-3 gives the full variable domain: SQTIHQWPATLVQPVGSPLSLECTVEGTSNPNLYWYRQAAGRGLQLLFYSVGIGQISSEVPQNLSASRPQDRQFILSSKKLLLSDSGFYLCAWRTGGIGNTIYFGEGSWLTVV.

The chain carries TRBV18 and TRBJ2-7, with D perhaps being TRBD1 or TRBD2 (5 bases each). The CDR3 has 14 amino acids. Germline assignment: CDR1 KGHSH and CDR2 LQKENI. Trimming removed 3 bases at V and 4 bases at J, with 13 bases between. The CDR3 loop is CASSPRGLEYEQYF. DNA of the CDR3: TGTGCCAGCTCACCGAGGGGCCTTGAATACGAGCAGTACTTC.

The gene calls are TRBV28 and TRBJ1-5, with TRBD1 matching 9 bases. Germline values: CDR1 MDHEN, CDR2 SYDVKM. CDR3 length: 14 amino acids. Losses at the gene ends were 6 bases for V and 7 bases for J; bases not matched to a gene: 7. CDR3 DNA: TGTGCCAGCAGGGACAGGGGCCTGAGCCAGCCCCAGCATTTT. Protein product: CASRDRGLSQPQHF.

Concerning this clone: Other DNA sequences in the sample encode the same CDR3. This chain uses TRBV28 with TRBJ2-3; TRBD2 is a possible D gene (6 bases). Germline-derived CDR1 and CDR2 are MDHEN and SYDVKM. Trimming left V 3 bases short and J 5 bases short, with 9 bases between. CDR3 length: 13 amino acids. CDR3 loop: CASSFGSGDTQYF. Written as DNA, the CDR3 is TGTGCCAGCAGTTTTGGTAGCGGAGATACGCAGTATTTT.

The chain is built from TRBV5-6 and TRBJ2-5; D is perhaps TRBD2 (6 bases). The germline CDR1 and CDR2 sequences are SGHDT and YYEEEE. This CDR3 is built from 13 residues. Trimming cost V 4 bases and J 5 bases, with 12 bases left between them. DNA for the CDR3: TGTGCCAGCAGCCCCGGAGGGAGTGAGACCCAGTACTTC. Translation gives CASSPGGSETQYF.